These 13 T cell receptor beta chains were all obtained from the same sample, sequenced in a study of CD39 and CD103 CD8 tumor-infiltrating T cells. Repertoires were generated with immunoSEQ multiplex PCR, while TCRdb's copy carries only in-frame clones and drops some. The table lists fewer than 4,000 clones, about 63% of them singletons. Sequenced sample: CD39- CD103- CD8+ T cells sorted from the tumor. The subset denotes: CD103-CD39- double-negative CD45RA- CD8 T cells. All receptors come from a human donor with head and neck squamous cell carcinoma.

Sample share makes this clone medium-sized. The rearrangement joins TRBV28 to TRBJ2-5; tentatively, D is TRBD1 or TRBD2 (7 bases each). Trimming pared 3 bases from V and 5 bases from J, leaving 19 bases between. In germline, CDR1 is MDHEN, CDR2 SYDVKM. The CDR3 runs 16 residues. The chain's CDR3 is CASSLYPGGVKETQYF. The DNA of the CDR3 is TGTGCCAGCAGTTTGTATCCAGGGGGGGTTAAGGAGACCCAGTACTTC.

V usage is TRBV28 and J usage is TRBJ1-5; D is perhaps TRBD1 (5 bases). There are 15 residues in the CDR3. The germline gives CDR1 MDHEN, CDR2 SYDVKM. Trimming removed 5 bases from V and 0 bases from J, with 11 bases in between. The CDR3 reads CASSPRQISNQPQHF. CDR3 sequence (DNA): TGTGCCAGCAGTCCCCGACAGATTAGCAATCAGCCCCAGCATTTT.

The chain couples TRBV5-4 to TRBJ1-4; 9 bases agree with TRBD1. Germline CDR1 is SGHNT and CDR2 is YYREEE (reference sequence). The CDR3 extends over 15 amino acids. V trimming: 4 bases; J trimming: 7 bases; junction bases outside the gene matches: 8. CDR3 sequence reads: CASSKRQGVGEKLFF. The CDR3 bases are TGTGCCAGCAGCAAAAGACAGGGGGTGGGTGAAAAACTGTTTTTT.

The V gene is TRBV7-6, the J gene TRBJ2-1; D is undetermined. V dropped 5 bases and J dropped 6 bases, with 14 bases sitting between them. Looked up from germline, CDR1 is SGHVS and CDR2 is FNYEAQ. The CDR3 sequence is 14 residues long. In nucleotides, the CDR3 is TGTGCCAGCAGCCCCCGGCAGTGGGGCAATGAGCAGTTCTTC. This gives the protein CASSPRQWGNEQFF.

This chain connects TRBV4-3 to TRBJ2-3; D perhaps matches TRBD2 (6 bases). The CDR3 is made up of 15 amino acids. Trimming removed 1 base from V and 3 bases from J, with 11 bases in between. The V gene's germline CDR1 is LGHNA and CDR2 YSLEER. The CDR3 coding sequence is TGCGCCAGCAGCCAAGTTACTAGCAGGACAGATACGCAGTATTTT. Translating gives CASSQVTSRTDTQYF.

The gene calls are TRBV10-3 and TRBJ1-1, with D possibly TRBD1 on 6 matching bases. V lost 7 bases and J lost 1, with 10 bases in between. Per the germline V gene, CDR1 is ENHRY and CDR2 is SYGVKD. CDR3 length: 13 residues. CDR3 region: CAITRQENTEAFF. The CDR3 coding sequence is TGTGCCATCACACGACAGGAGAACACTGAAGCTTTCTTT.

This sequence joins TRBV29-1 and TRBJ1-2; 9 bases align to TRBD1. V gave up 5 bases and J gave up 5 bases; unmatched junction bases: 15. The germline V gene encodes CDR1 SQVTM and CDR2 ANQGSEA. CDR3 length equals 16 residues. The CDR3 DNA reads TGCAGCGTTTTTTCCCCTTTAACCGGGACAGGGTATGGCTACACCTTC. This translates into CSVFSPLTGTGYGYTF.

The gene calls are TRBV7-8 and TRBJ1-2, with TRBD1 matching 7 bases. The ends lost 5 bases at V and 4 bases at J; junction bases unmatched: 16. The CDR3 is 17 residues long. Looked up from germline, CDR1 is SGHVS and CDR2 is FQNEAQ. The CDR3 nucleotides read TGTGCCAGCAGCCTCGGAGGGGGCGCCGACAACGTCTATGGCTACACCTTC. This sequence encodes CASSLGGGADNVYGYTF. Full variable domain (remainder filled in from reference TRBV7-8 and TRBJ1-2): GAGVSQSPRYKVAKRGQDVALRCDPISGHVSLFWYQQALGQGPEFLTYFQNEAQLDKSGLPSDRFFAERPEGSVSTLKIQRTQQEDSAVYLCASSLGGGADNVYGYTFGSGTRLTVV.

The chain couples TRBV28 to TRBJ1-2; 10 bases are a match to TRBD1. J was trimmed by 7 bases and V by 6 bases; bases with no gene match: 8. The V gene's germline CDR1 is MDHEN and CDR2 SYDVKM. CDR3 length equals 14 residues. This chain's CDR3 is CASRTGQGPRGYTF. The CDR3 DNA is TGTGCCAGCAGAACGGGACAGGGGCCCCGTGGCTACACCTTC.

This chain uses TRBV6-4 with TRBJ2-3; 10 bases line up with TRBD2. V lost 7 bases, J lost 1 base, and 8 bases stayed unmatched. This CDR3 has 16 amino acids. CDR1 and CDR2 (germline): MRHNA, SNTAGT. The CDR3 DNA reads as TGTGCCAGCACAATCGAAGGACTAGCGGGCACAGATACGCAGTATTTT. Translated: CASTIEGLAGTDTQYF.

The gene calls are TRBV4-1 and TRBJ2-7, with 8 nucleotides matching TRBD2. The CDR3 extends over 15 amino acids. The germline V gene encodes CDR1 MGHRA and CDR2 YSYEKL. Trimming at V came to 4 bases and at J to 4 bases, leaving 9 bases not matched to a gene. CDR3 nucleotides: TGCGCCAGCAGCCCCCCGGCGGGGGGCAGTTACGAGCAGTACTTC. It translates to CASSPPAGGSYEQYF.

The gene calls are TRBV4-3 and TRBJ2-1; D unresolved. The germline CDR1 and CDR2 sequences are LGHNA and YSLEER. Trimming removed 0 bases from V and 0 bases from J, with 6 bases in between. The CDR3 covers 15 residues. The CDR3 is CASSQDLSSYNEQFF. In DNA form, the CDR3 reads TGCGCCAGCAGCCAAGATCTCTCCTCCTACAATGAGCAGTTCTTC.

Worth noting for this clone: The junction departs from the called germline gene at one end, perhaps through a read error. The chain recombines TRBV28 with TRBJ2-7; D remains unclear. The CDR3 totals 13 residues. Germline loops: CDR1 MDHEN, CDR2 SYDVKM. Here the CDR3 reads CASTLDGAYEQYF. In DNA, the CDR3 is TGTGCCAGCACTTTAGACGGAGCCTACGAGCAGTACTTC.